A single sample gave rise to the 2 T cell receptor beta chains below, sequenced in a study of post-analysis software for immune sequencing data. Which antigens these TCRs recognize remains unknown. General study points: Comparison of patients with controls showed 4 to 6 TRBV segments more frequent in patients, TRBV5-6, TRBV5-1 and TRBV20-1 among them.

Prepared TCR beta cDNA libraries contained unique molecular identifiers. TCRdb reprocessed the PCR reads via MiXCR and lists one record per CDR3 protein. The repertoire holds hundreds of thousands of distinct CDR3 sequences, with 35% to 45% as singletons. The sample comprised blood. The receptors derive from a girl under 10 years old with multiple sclerosis.

In its sample, this clonotype was seen a few times. V gene TRBV7-3 combines with J gene TRBJ1-2, with unresolved D. Germline V gene sequence: CDR1 SGHTA, CDR2 FQGTGA. Trimming pared 0 bases from V and 4 bases from J, leaving 12 bases between. This CDR3 region has 15 residues. CDR3 in amino acids: CASSLTPDPRYGYTF. CDR3 bases: TGTGCCAGCAGCTTAACGCCGGACCCCCGCTATGGCTACACCTTC.

The rearrangement links TRBV28 to TRBJ1-2; D is unresolved. Germline V lookup: CDR1 MDHEN, CDR2 SYDVKM. The CDR3 is 16 residues long. Deletions cut 5 bases from V and 4 bases from J, with 20 bases between. CDR3: CASSANRYPQTYGYTF. CDR3 sequence (DNA): TGTGCCAGCAGTGCTAACAGATACCCCCAGACCTATGGCTACACCTTC.